This paragraph reports one TCR beta chain. The repertoire was sequenced with immunoSEQ multiplex PCR; TCRdb's copy has only in-frame clones and lacks some. The data show approximately 170,000 clones, with approximately 80% seen just once and around 9.9% held by the top ten. This specimen belongs to a study of blood T cell repertoires in COVID-19. Turning to the study itself: Sources were T cells, B-cell-depleted T cells, or PBMCs; the material itself was cDNA or gDNA.

Germline lookup yields CDR1 MNHEY and CDR2 SMNVEV (reference sequence). The germline V and J ends were trimmed by 4 bases and 8 bases, with 5 bases remaining between them. This CDR3 has 10 residues. This receptor was taken from a human donor in a cohort sampled during active COVID-19. This sequence joins TRBV27 and TRBJ1-1; D is unresolved. Material for sequencing was peripheral blood. CDR3 coding DNA: TGTGCCAGCAGTTCCCGGGAAGCTTTCTTT. Residues: CASSSREAFF.